This TCR beta chain was captured by sequencing in a study of blood T cell repertoires in COVID-19. For the study at large: From T cells, B-cell-depleted T cells, or PBMCs came the material, which was cDNA or gDNA.

Cohorts were based on clinical histories the participants reported. Sequenced by immunoSEQ multiplex PCR; TCRdb stores in-frame clones only, minus some. The repertoire holds fewer than 200,000 clones, with less than 90% as singletons. The CDR3 has 17 amino acids. The V end lost 5 bases, the J end lost 4 bases, and 21 bases lay between the germline ends. Germline V lookup: CDR1 SGHVS, CDR2 FQNEAQ. Sequenced: PBMCs or T cells enriched from blood (not recorded which). This receptor was obtained from a woman in her 30s who had been exposed to COVID-19. The chain combines TRBV7-8 with TRBJ1-5; D possibly corresponds to TRBD1 (6 bases). CDR3 nucleotide sequence: TGTGCCAGCAGCCCATGGGTAGGGGGAGTAGGAAATCAGCCCCAGCATTTT. This translates into CASSPWVGGVGNQPQHF.